Included here is one TCR beta chain sequence, with context. The antigen is unknown. The data belong to a study of vaccination and CD4 T cells after COVID-19. About the research overall: Recovered-phase convalescent patients showed SARS-CoV-2 positivity by nasal swab PCR; eight or nine were mild, one severe. Control cultures used a CEFX viral epitope pool, an HIV-1 Nef peptide pool, or no peptide.

The treatment here: approximately 10-day PBMC culture with coronavirus spike peptide pools or control peptides (ViraFEST assay). Sequenced with the Oncomine TCR Beta short-read assay was DNA taken from cultured CD4+ T cells. The authors extracted genomic DNA from cultured CD4+ T cells. TCRdb fed the PCR reads into MiXCR, producing one record per CDR3 protein. The table has approximately 22,000 distinct CDR3 sequences, roughly 60% seen once. The TCR was taken from a human donor who had recovered from COVID-19. Sequencing used CD4+ T cells from blood, cultured in vitro.

CDR3 nucleotide sequence: TGTGCCAGCAGCTTGGACAGGGGGCCTCTGGATACGCAGTATTTT. Protein: CASSLDRGPLDTQYF. V usage is TRBV12-3 or TRBV12-4 and J usage is TRBJ2-3; 11 bases are shared with TRBD1. The ends lost 6 bases at V and 6 bases at J; junction bases unmatched: 8. The CDR3 is made up of 15 amino acids.